This T cell receptor (beta chain) was profiled in a study of T cell responses to AZD1222 COVID-19 vaccine (dated by TCRdb to the early 2020s). Study-level background: AZD1222 recipients given second doses at about 4 weeks or at about 12 weeks were pooled, since spike-specific TCR depth and breadth were not found to differ between the two schedules. A total of 233 trial participants underwent TCR sequencing, of whom 200 to 220 had received two doses of AZD1222 and about 25 had received two doses of the MenACWY control vaccine. Enrollment into the trials was organized by age into subgroups of 18-55, 56-69 and 70-plus years, and those subgroups contained roughly 150, 30 and 60 TCR-sequenced participants, respectively.

About this clone itself: What this receptor recognizes is not known. It has no much larger one-base neighbor in the sample; base qualities were not kept.

This sample's time point label indicates: baseline before first vaccination. Vaccinee samples were obtained from the UK trials COV001 and COV002, which included a single-blind randomized controlled phase 2/3 trial of AZD1222 (ChAdOx1 nCoV-19) in healthy adults. For TCRbeta chain sequencing, PBMC samples were collected from trial participants at day 0 and at day 28 after the second dose. The germline ends are 8 bases apart after V is trimmed by 7 bases and J by 5 bases. Reading the germline V gene (reference sequence) gives CDR1 LNHDA and CDR2 SQIVND. The CDR3 covers 11 residues, taking in both the cysteine and the phenylalanine. The retained sequence is limited to the CDR3, 33 bases, with the frame set at the first base. What the authors observed across the whole study: The vaccine-associated CD4 TCRs covered the entire spike protein, and the dominant responses fell in regions 160-218 and 743-854. Epitopes outside the regions mutated in the B.1.351 and B.1.1.7 variants were reportedly recognized by nearly half of the unique spike-specific TCRs. Spike-specific TCR breadth and depth rose significantly after two AZD1222 doses compared with day 0 and with MenACWY recipients. Only a handful of AZD1222 recipients were SARS-CoV-2 seropositive at baseline, limiting conclusions about previously exposed vaccinees. No day 14 peak-response samples were available, so repertoires were characterized only after the peak T cell response. Participants were mostly white British, with more females than males. The authors suggested clonal diversity may have been underestimated. The 56-69-year group was small, and its depth increase did not reach significance, likely because of low power.

The CDR3 regions of human TCRbeta chains were analyzed by immunosequencing. The published analysis was carried out like this. Repertoire TCRs were checked for matches against a reference library of SARS-CoV-2-specific TCRs that had been generated using the MIRA antigen-specificity platform. Breadth meant the fraction of unique TCRs that were SARS-CoV-2-associated, whereas depth meant the fraction of total T cells that were SARS-CoV-2-associated. Using the MIRA data, every spike-specific TCR was mapped to the spike region that the TCR reacted to and assigned to either a CD4 or a CD8 class. Log10-transformed breadth and depth values were compared by one-way ANOVA with Sidak's multiple comparisons tests. This is the immuneACCESS table as TCRdb keeps it, with only in-frame sequences that have V and J called. A part of the clones is gone; compared with another copy, unresolved V genes explain less than half, and the rest is unexplained. V and J calls and clone size follow that table, whereas D and trimming were derived from the DNA. In this sample the table shows over 95,000 clones, about 89% of which occur a single time. The ten largest clones represent approximately 4.8% of the sample.

The TCR comes from an adult in good health. The chain is made from TRBV19 and TRBJ2-5; a weak D assignment points to TRBD1 (6 bases agree). The sample consisted of peripheral blood, taken on day 0 of AZD1222 vaccination. The DNA reads TGTGCCAGTAAGGGGGAGGAGACCCAGTACTTC. Its amino acids are CASKGEETQYF.